This T cell receptor beta chain was retrieved from a study of T cell repertoires in cytomegalovirus infection. The study's findings and limits: Pooled public TCR beta family frequency picked out CMV carriers with the relevant HLA.

TCRdb fed the reads into MiXCR, producing one record per CDR3 protein. The repertoire holds fewer than 550,000 distinct CDR3 sequences, with approximately 10% as singletons. This clonotype was recorded at least ten times. Antigen specificity is unknown. The CDR3 loop spans 15 amino acids. With 0 bases removed from V and 0 bases from J, the gap between germline ends came to 8 bases. In germline, CDR1 is SEHNR, CDR2 FQNEAQ (reference sequence). The sequence came from a human donor in good health (CMV status not recorded). Some clones in this sample may be carry-over from other donors' samples. V is TRBV7-9 and J is TRBJ1-2; D unclear. Sequences were obtained from PBMCs. In nucleotides, the CDR3 is TGTGCCAGCAGCTTAGCGCCCAGTACTAACTATGGCTACACCTTC. Translated, it gives CASSLAPSTNYGYTF.